This is a list of T cell receptor beta chains from one sample in a study of regulatory T cells in long-lasting Graves disease. TCRdb called the multiplex PCR reads again in MiXCR, with one record for every CDR3 protein. The table records about 470,000 distinct CDR3 sequences, 20% to 25% of them present only once. Here the sequenced sample was peripheral blood mononuclear cells (PBMCs), taken when the disease was refractory, from a patient treated with antithyroid drugs. All receptors come from a female donor with Graves disease. Both conserved end residues are part of each CDR3. The order of the fields is V gene, D gene, clone size, J gene, CDR3 protein, CDR3 DNA. A D gene is named only where the DNA matches it firmly. Only part of the rows carry a size: once, few, many, or a class if the clone is expanded.

TRBV6-1	.	many	TRBJ2-7	CASSQGRDEQYF	TGTGCCAGCAGCCAGGGGAGAGATGAGCAGTACTTC
TRBV7-2	TRBD1	.	TRBJ1-2	CASSLGTGVNYGYTF	TGTGCCAGCAGCTTAGGTACAGGGGTAAACTATGGCTACACCTTC
TRBV19	.	.	TRBJ1-5	CASSIPPDYSNQPQHF	TGTGCCAGTAGTATCCCTCCGGATTATAGCAATCAGCCCCAGCATTTT
TRBV11-2	.	many	TRBJ2-5	CASSPGRGAASQETQYF	TGTGCCAGCAGCCCAGGTCGTGGGGCAGCCTCCCAAGAGACCCAGTACTTC
TRBV19	TRBD1	many	TRBJ1-2	CASGDRVGALNYGYTF	TGTGCCAGCGGCGACAGGGTAGGAGCCCTTAACTATGGCTACACCTTC
TRBV6-9	.	.	TRBJ2-5	CASSYTAQGTQYF	TGTGCCAGCAGTTATACAGCCCAAGGGACCCAGTACTTC
TRBV11-2	.	many	TRBJ2-7	CASSLETGVTYEQYF	TGTGCCAGCAGCTTGGAAACCGGGGTTACCTACGAGCAGTACTTC
TRBV14	TRBD2	.	TRBJ2-1	CASSSPRSGRRNEQFF	TGTGCCAGCAGTTCCCCGAGGAGCGGGAGACGGAATGAGCAGTTCTTC
TRBV30	.	.	TRBJ2-7	CAWSMGVSTYEQYF	TGTGCCTGGAGTATGGGGGTCTCAACCTACGAGCAGTACTTC
TRBV27	.	few	TRBJ2-6	CASSLSGAGLVYSGANVLTF	TGTGCCAGCAGCCTATCGGGGGCTGGCTTAGTATACTCTGGGGCCAACGTCCTGACTTTC
TRBV3-1	.	.	TRBJ2-4	CASSQGVGDIQYF	TGTGCCAGCAGCCAAGGGGTGGGGGACATTCAGTACTTC
TRBV6-1	TRBD1	many	TRBJ2-5	CASRLTGQSETQYF	TGTGCCAGCAGGCTGACAGGGCAATCGGAGACCCAGTACTTC
TRBV7-3	.	many	TRBJ1-2	CASSPGGGAHGYTF	TGTGCCAGCAGCCCGGGGGGGGGCGCCCATGGCTACACCTTC
TRBV6-1	.	many	TRBJ1-5	CASSLGQSLNQPQHF	TGTGCCAGCAGCTTAGGACAGAGTTTAAATCAGCCCCAGCATTTT
TRBV27	.	many	TRBJ1-1	CASSTMGTEAFF	TGTGCCAGCAGTACTATGGGTACTGAAGCTTTCTTT
TRBV28	TRBD1	few	TRBJ1-1	CASQGGPEAFF	TGTGCCAGCCAAGGGGGCCCTGAAGCTTTCTTT
TRBV29-1	.	.	TRBJ2-3	CSVTNTDTQYF	TGCAGCGTTACTAACACAGATACGCAGTATTTT
TRBV20-1	.	.	TRBJ1-1	CSASGWGNTETFF	TGCAGTGCTAGCGGCTGGGGCAACACTGAAACTTTCTTT
TRBV6-2/TRBV6-3	TRBD1	many	TRBJ2-2	CASSSATGVDTGELFF	TGTGCCAGCAGTTCCGCGACAGGGGTCGACACCGGGGAGCTGTTTTTT
TRBV29-1	.	few	TRBJ1-4	CSVPVANEKLFF	TGCAGCGTCCCCGTCGCTAATGAAAAACTGTTTTTT
TRBV7-9	.	.	TRBJ2-5	CASSPGVMGQVMLETQYF	TGTGCCAGCAGCCCTGGCGTCATGGGCCAGGTGATGTTGGAGACCCAGTACTTC
TRBV2	.	many	TRBJ2-5	CASSVQDIGQETQYF	TGTGCCAGCAGTGTACAGGACATTGGACAAGAGACCCAGTACTTC
TRBV6-4	.	few	TRBJ2-6	CASTYNIHRDTSSGANVLTF	TGTGCCAGCACCTACAACATACACCGGGACACGAGCTCTGGGGCCAACGTCCTGACTTTC
TRBV2	TRBD1	.	TRBJ2-1	CASSRGQGASYNEQFF	TGTGCCAGCAGTCGAGGACAGGGGGCTTCCTACAATGAGCAGTTCTTC
TRBV9	TRBD1	many	TRBJ2-2	CASRGQGVDHGELFF	TGTGCCAGCAGGGGACAGGGGGTGGACCACGGGGAGCTGTTTTTT
TRBV28	.	few	TRBJ1-1	CASSLFGGSAEAFF	TGTGCCAGCAGCCTGTTCGGCGGCAGCGCTGAAGCTTTCTTT
TRBV5-1	.	.	TRBJ2-5	CASSLTGKAGETQYF	TGCGCCAGCAGCTTGACAGGGAAGGCGGGAGAGACCCAGTACTTC
TRBV19	.	few	TRBJ2-6	CASMTNSGANVLTF	TGTGCCAGTATGACCAACTCTGGGGCCAACGTCCTGACTTTC
TRBV5-4	TRBD2	few	TRBJ2-7	CASSLRIAGDYEQYF	TGTGCCAGCAGCTTGAGAATAGCGGGGGACTACGAGCAGTACTTC
TRBV5-1	.	.	TRBJ2-2	CASSLAVVGDTGELFF	TGCGCCAGCAGCTTGGCCGTGGTCGGTGACACCGGGGAGCTGTTTTTT
TRBV2	TRBD2	many	TRBJ2-7	CASSRAGGSSYEQYF	TGTGCCAGCAGCAGAGCGGGGGGGAGCTCCTACGAGCAGTACTTC
TRBV6-1	.	many	TRBJ2-5	CASSGTEKETQYF	TGTGCCAGCAGTGGGACAGAAAAAGAGACCCAGTACTTC
TRBV19	.	.	TRBJ1-1	CASRGSPEAFF	TGTGCCAGTAGGGGGTCGCCTGAAGCTTTCTTT
TRBV7-2	.	few	TRBJ2-5	CASRPGTQETQYF	TGTGCCAGCAGGCCCGGGACCCAAGAGACCCAGTACTTC
TRBV4-1	TRBD1	.	TRBJ1-2	CASSQDNWTGKNYGYTF	TGCGCCAGCAGCCAAGATAATTGGACAGGAAAAAACTATGGCTACACCTTC
TRBV19	.	.	TRBJ1-1	CASSPRVLGNTEAFF	TGTGCCAGTAGCCCCCGGGTATTGGGGAACACTGAAGCTTTCTTT
TRBV7-9	TRBD2	few	TRBJ2-7	CASSLVAGGIYEQYF	TGTGCCAGCAGCTTAGTTGCGGGAGGGATCTACGAGCAGTACTTC
TRBV28	.	.	TRBJ2-1	CASSTKRRYNEQFF	TGTGCCAGCAGTACAAAGAGGCGCTACAATGAGCAGTTCTTC
TRBV11-2	.	many	TRBJ1-2	CASSRVKAEGNYGYTF	TGTGCCAGCAGCCGTGTTAAGGCGGAGGGGAACTATGGCTACACCTTC
TRBV3-1	.	many	TRBJ1-2	CASSQDLGNYGYTF	TGTGCCAGCAGCCAAGACTTAGGGAACTATGGCTACACCTTC
TRBV28	TRBD2	once	TRBJ2-7	CASSPSGTFQGRGEQYF	TGTGCCAGCAGTCCGTCGGGGACCTTCCAAGGGAGGGGCGAGCAGTACTTC
TRBV5-1	TRBD1	.	TRBJ1-2	CASSLDRGPGGYTF	TGCGCCAGCAGCTTGGACAGGGGGCCGGGTGGCTACACCTTC
TRBV15	TRBD1	.	TRBJ1-4	CATSSTPTGGVYNEKLFF	TGTGCCACCAGCAGCACCCCTACAGGGGGGGTTTATAATGAAAAACTGTTTTTT
TRBV13	.	.	TRBJ2-7	CASTEGLLGEQYF	TGTGCCAGCACCGAGGGCCTTCTCGGGGAGCAGTACTTC
TRBV3-1	.	few	TRBJ1-1	CASSQVPENTEAFF	TGTGCCAGCAGCCAGGTACCTGAGAACACTGAAGCTTTCTTT
TRBV9	.	many	TRBJ1-6	CASSVGRGGYSPLHF	TGTGCCAGCAGCGTTGGCAGGGGTGGTTATTCACCCCTCCACTTT
TRBV9	.	.	TRBJ1-3	CASSPVPGISGNTIYF	TGTGCCAGCAGCCCAGTACCCGGTATCTCTGGAAACACCATATATTTT
TRBV20-1	.	once	TRBJ1-1	CSARDVVGGDSSSTEAFF	TGCAGTGCTAGAGATGTTGTGGGTGGAGACAGCTCGAGCACTGAAGCTTTCTTT